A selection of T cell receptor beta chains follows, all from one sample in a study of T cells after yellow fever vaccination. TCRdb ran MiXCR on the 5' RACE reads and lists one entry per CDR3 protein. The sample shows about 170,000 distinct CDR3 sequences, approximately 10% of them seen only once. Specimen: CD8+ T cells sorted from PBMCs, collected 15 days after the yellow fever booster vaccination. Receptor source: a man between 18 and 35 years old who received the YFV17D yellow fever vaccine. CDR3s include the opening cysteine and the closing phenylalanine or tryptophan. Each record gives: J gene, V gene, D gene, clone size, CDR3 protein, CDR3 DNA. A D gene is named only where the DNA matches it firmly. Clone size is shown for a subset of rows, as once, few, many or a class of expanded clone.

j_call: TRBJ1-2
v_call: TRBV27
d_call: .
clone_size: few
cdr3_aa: CASSSRAFYGYTF
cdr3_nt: TGTGCCAGCAGTTCCCGGGCGTTCTATGGCTACACCTTC

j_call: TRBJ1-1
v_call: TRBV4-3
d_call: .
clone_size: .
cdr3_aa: CASSVRVNTEAFF
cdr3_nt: TGCGCCAGCAGCGTCCGGGTGAACACTGAAGCTTTCTTT

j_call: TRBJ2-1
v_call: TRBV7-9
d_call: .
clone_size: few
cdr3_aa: CASSLVRAGDNEQFF
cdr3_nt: TGTGCCAGCAGCTTAGTTCGGGCAGGGGACAATGAGCAGTTCTTC

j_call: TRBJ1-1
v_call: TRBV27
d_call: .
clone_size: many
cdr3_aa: CASRISDGTEAFF
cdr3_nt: TGTGCCAGCAGGATCTCCGACGGCACTGAAGCTTTCTTT

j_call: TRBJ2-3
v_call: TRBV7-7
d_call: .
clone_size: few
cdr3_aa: CASSFDPTDTQYF
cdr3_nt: TGTGCCAGCAGCTTCGACCCCACAGATACGCAGTATTTT

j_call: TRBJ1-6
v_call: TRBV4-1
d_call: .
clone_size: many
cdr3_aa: CASSQGRHWNSPLHF
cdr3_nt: TGCGCCAGCAGCCAAGGGAGACACTGGAATTCACCCCTCCACTTT

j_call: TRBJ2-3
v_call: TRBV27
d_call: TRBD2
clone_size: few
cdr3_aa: CASQTSGGAPDTQYF
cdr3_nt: TGTGCCAGTCAGACTAGCGGGGGGGCACCGGATACGCAGTATTTT

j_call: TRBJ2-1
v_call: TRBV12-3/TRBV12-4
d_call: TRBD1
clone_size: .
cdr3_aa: CASTQGQGTYNEQFF
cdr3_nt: TGTGCCAGCACTCAGGGACAGGGTACCTACAATGAGCAGTTCTTC

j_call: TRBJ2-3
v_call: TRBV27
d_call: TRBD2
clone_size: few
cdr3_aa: CASSSRTSGGPTDTQYF
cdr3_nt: TGTGCCAGCAGTTCGCGGACTAGCGGGGGCCCCACAGATACGCAGTATTTT

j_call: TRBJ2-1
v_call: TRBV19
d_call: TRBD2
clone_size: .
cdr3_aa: CASKQRGGLDEQFF
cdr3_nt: TGTGCCAGTAAACAGCGGGGGGGTCTGGATGAGCAGTTCTTC

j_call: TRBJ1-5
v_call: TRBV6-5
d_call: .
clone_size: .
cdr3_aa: CASSPSLGGLHQPQHF
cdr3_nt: TGTGCCAGCAGTCCGTCATTAGGGGGGCTGCATCAGCCCCAGCATTTT

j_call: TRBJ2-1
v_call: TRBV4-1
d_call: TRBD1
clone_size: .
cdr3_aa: CASSQSDRGNEQFF
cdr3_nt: TGCGCCAGCAGCCAATCGGACAGGGGGAATGAGCAGTTCTTC

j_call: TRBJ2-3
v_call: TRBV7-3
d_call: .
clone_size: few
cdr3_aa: CASSQTGSTDTQYF
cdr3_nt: TGTGCCAGCAGCCAAACAGGGAGCACAGATACGCAGTATTTT

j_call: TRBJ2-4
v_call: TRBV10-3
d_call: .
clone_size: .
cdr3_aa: CAISEQGNIQYF
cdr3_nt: TGTGCCATCAGTGAGCAGGGAAACATTCAGTACTTC

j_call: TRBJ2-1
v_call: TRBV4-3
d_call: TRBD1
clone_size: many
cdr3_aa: CASSQEAPQGLDEQFF
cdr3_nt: TGCGCCAGCAGCCAAGAAGCCCCACAGGGGTTGGATGAGCAGTTCTTC

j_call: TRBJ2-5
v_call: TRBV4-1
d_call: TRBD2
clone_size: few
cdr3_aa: CASSGPGGAGTQYF
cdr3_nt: TGCGCCAGCAGCGGACCCGGGGGGGCCGGGACCCAGTACTTC

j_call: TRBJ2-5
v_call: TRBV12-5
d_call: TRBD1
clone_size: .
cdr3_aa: CASGPGQGLEQETQYF
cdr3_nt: TGTGCTAGTGGACCCGGACAGGGTCTTGAGCAAGAGACCCAGTACTTC

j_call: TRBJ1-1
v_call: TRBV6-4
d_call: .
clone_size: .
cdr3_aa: CASSDGTGEAFF
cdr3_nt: TGTGCCAGCAGTGACGGTACAGGGGAAGCTTTCTTT

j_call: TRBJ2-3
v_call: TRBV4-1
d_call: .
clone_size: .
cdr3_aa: CASSPRTVGTDTQYF
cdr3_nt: TGCGCCAGCAGTCCGAGAACCGTCGGCACAGATACGCAGTATTTT

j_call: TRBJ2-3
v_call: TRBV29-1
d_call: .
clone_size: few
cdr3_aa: CSVDDGTSSYGQYF
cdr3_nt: TGCAGCGTTGATGACGGAACCTCCTCGTATGGGCAGTATTTT